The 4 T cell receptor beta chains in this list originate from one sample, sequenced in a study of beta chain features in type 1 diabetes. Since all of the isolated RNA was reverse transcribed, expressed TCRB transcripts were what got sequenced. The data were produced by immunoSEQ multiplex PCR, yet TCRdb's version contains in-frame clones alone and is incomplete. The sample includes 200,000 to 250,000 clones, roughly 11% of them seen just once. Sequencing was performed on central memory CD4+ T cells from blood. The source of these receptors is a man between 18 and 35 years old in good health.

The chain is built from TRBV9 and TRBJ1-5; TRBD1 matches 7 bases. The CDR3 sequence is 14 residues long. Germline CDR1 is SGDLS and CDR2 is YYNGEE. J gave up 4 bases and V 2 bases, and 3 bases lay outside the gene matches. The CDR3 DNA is TGTGCCAGCAGCGTCGGACAGGCGAATCAGCCCCAGCATTTT. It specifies CASSVGQANQPQHF.

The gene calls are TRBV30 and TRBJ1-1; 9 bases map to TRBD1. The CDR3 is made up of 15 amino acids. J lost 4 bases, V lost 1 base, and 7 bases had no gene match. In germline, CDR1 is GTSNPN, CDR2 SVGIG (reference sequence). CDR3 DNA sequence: TGTGCCTGGAGTGGGGGGACAGGGAGAGGCACTGAAGCTTTCTTT. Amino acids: CAWSGGTGRGTEAFF. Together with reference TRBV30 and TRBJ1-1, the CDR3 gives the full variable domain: SQTIHQWPATLVQPVGSPLSLECTVEGTSNPNLYWYRQAAGRGLQLLFYSVGIGQISSEVPQNLSASRPQDRQFILSSKKLLLSDSGFYLCAWSGGTGRGTEAFFGQGTRLTVV.

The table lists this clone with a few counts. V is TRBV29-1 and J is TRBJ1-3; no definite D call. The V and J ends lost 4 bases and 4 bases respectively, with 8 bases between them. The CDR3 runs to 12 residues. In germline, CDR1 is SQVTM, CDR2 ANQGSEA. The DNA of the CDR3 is TGCAGCGTTGGCCTAGGAGGAAACACCATATATTTT. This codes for CSVGLGGNTIYF.

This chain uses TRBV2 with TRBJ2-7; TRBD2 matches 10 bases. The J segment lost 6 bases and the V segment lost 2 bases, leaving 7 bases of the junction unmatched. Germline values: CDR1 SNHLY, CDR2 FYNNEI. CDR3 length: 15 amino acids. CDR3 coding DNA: TGTGCCAGCAGTGAATATCTAGCGGGAGAGGGCGAGCAGTACTTC. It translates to CASSEYLAGEGEQYF.